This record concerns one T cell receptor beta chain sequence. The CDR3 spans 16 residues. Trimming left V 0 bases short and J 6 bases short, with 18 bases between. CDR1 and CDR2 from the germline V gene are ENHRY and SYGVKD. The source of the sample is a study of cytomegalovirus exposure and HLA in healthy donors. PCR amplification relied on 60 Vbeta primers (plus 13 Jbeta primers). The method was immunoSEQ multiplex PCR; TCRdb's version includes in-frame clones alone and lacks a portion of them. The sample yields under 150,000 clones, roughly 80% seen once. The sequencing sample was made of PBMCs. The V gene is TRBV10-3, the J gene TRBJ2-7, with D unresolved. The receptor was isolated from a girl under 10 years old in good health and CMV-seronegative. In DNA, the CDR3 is TGTGCCATCAGTGAGTCGAGGCCAAGCGCCCATCTCGAGCAGTACTTC. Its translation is CAISESRPSAHLEQYF.